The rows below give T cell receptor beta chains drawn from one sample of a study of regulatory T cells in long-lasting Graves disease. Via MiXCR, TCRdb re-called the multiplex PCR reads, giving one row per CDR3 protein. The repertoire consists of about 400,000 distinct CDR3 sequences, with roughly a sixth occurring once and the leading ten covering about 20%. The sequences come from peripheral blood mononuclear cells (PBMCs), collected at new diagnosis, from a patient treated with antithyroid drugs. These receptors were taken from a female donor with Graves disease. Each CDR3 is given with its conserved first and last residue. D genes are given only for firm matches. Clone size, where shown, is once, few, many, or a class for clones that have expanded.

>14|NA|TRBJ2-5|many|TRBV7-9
CASSPYRDEETQYF
TGTGCCAGCAGCCCATACCGGGACGAAGAGACCCAGTACTTC
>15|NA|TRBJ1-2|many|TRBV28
CASSSISTDNYGYTF
TGTGCCAGCAGTTCAATCTCGACAGATAACTATGGCTACACCTTC
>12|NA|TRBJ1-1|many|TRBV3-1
CASSQTLGGAFF
TGTGCCAGCAGCCAAACTCTCGGGGGGGCTTTCTTT
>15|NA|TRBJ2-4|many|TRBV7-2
CASSPRRQAKNIQYF
TGTGCCAGCAGCCCACGACGACAGGCCAAAAACATTCAGTACTTC
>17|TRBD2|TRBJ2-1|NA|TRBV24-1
CATSDPIAGYSYNEQFF
TGTGCCACCAGTGATCCTATAGCGGGATACTCCTACAATGAGCAGTTCTTC
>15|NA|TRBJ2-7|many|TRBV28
CASSFRTGLYYEQYF
TGTGCCAGCAGTTTCAGGACAGGACTATACTACGAGCAGTACTTC
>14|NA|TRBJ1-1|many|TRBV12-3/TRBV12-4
CASSPHRQLTEAFF
TGTGCCAGCAGTCCCCACCGACAGCTCACTGAAGCTTTCTTT
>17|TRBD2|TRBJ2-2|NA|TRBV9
CASGGTSGRGNTGELFF
TGTGCCAGCGGCGGGACTAGCGGGAGGGGAAACACCGGGGAGCTGTTTTTT
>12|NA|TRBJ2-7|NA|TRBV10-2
CASGRANYEQYF
TGCGCCAGCGGAAGGGCCAATTACGAGCAGTACTTC
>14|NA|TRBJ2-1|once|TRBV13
CASSLRGGNNEQFF
TGTGCCAGCAGCTTACGTGGCGGTAACAATGAGCAGTTCTTC
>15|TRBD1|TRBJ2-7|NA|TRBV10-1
CASSERQGKGSEQYF
TGCGCCAGCAGTGAGAGACAGGGAAAGGGGAGCGAGCAGTACTTC
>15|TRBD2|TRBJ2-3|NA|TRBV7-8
CAGGGSEFVTDTQYF
TGTGCCGGGGGGGGAAGCGAATTTGTCACAGATACGCAGTATTTT
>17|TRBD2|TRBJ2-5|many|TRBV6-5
CASSYRGLAGLQETQYF
TGTGCCAGCAGTTATCGCGGACTAGCGGGACTTCAAGAGACCCAGTACTTC
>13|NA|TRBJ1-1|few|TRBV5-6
CASTLLVNTEAFF
TGTGCCAGCACCCTTTTGGTAAACACTGAAGCTTTCTTT
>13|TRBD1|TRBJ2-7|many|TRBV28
CAVEGDRSYEQYF
TGTGCCGTAGAAGGGGACAGGTCCTACGAGCAGTACTTC
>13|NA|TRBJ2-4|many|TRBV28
CASSLPWTAAQYF
TGTGCCAGCAGTTTACCCTGGACGGCTGCCCAGTACTTC
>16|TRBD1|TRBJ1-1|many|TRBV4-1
CASSQEYRGQSWKAFF
TGCGCCAGCAGCCAAGAATACAGGGGGCAAAGTTGGAAGGCTTTCTTT
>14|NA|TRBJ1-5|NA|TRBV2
CASSEKGYNQPQHF
TGTGCCAGCAGTGAAAAGGGCTACAATCAGCCCCAGCATTTT
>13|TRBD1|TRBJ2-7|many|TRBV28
CASRGDSTYEQYF
TGTGCCAGCAGGGGGGACAGTACTTACGAGCAGTACTTC
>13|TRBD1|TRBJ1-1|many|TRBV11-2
CASSYRGTPEAFF
TGTGCCAGCAGCTACAGGGGAACGCCTGAAGCTTTCTTT
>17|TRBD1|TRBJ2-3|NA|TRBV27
CASSSSLDRARTDTQYF
TGTGCCAGCAGTTCTTCCTTGGACAGGGCTCGCACAGATACGCAGTATTTT
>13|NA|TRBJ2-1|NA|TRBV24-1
CATSRDNYNEQFF
TGTGCCACCTCCCGGGACAATTACAATGAGCAGTTCTTC
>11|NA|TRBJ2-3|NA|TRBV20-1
CSALGTDTQYF
TGCAGTGCTCTTGGCACAGATACGCAGTATTTT
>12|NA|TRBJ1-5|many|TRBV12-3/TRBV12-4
CASSLGLFLQHF
TGTGCCAGCAGTTTAGGACTGTTTCTACAGCATTTT